Listed below are T cell receptor beta chains from one sample, sequenced in a study of T cells in Graves' hyperthyroidism and ophthalmopathy. TCRdb re-analysed the multiplex PCR reads in MiXCR, keeping a single row per CDR3 protein. The table shows about 700,000 distinct CDR3 sequences, with about 15% occurring only once. The sample was blood. The receptors were gathered from a woman under 30 with Graves' hyperthyroidism. CDR3s include the opening cysteine and the closing phenylalanine or tryptophan. The listing skips clone size in some rows; elsewhere it reads once, few, many or a size class.

few TRBV7-2 CASSLVAGDFYNEQFF
many TRBV18 CASSPGTGPQETQYF
. TRBV6-5 CASSYSPTTSGVVTDTQYF
many TRBV4-3 CASSQEPQGFYEQYF
many TRBV7-3 CASSLRRRAGGHEQYF
many TRBV11-2 CASSRDGQNTGELFF
many TRBV3-1 CASSQAGTGKEQYF
. TRBV20-1 CSARDESGFSYEQYF
many TRBV20-1 CSARGGVREAFF
few TRBV29-1 CSVGRTTSGSPQKQYF
many TRBV12-3/TRBV12-4 CASSTRRLMNTEAFF
many TRBV20-1 CSASPLSSYEQYF
. TRBV6-1 CASSPAVAGASEQYF
. TRBV11-3 CASSFYKVRAANTGELFF
few TRBV29-1 CSVVSVTSGELFF
many TRBV27 CASSLLGTAGGNQPQHF
many TRBV5-1 CASSSTGALYNEQFF
many TRBV11-1 CASSFSGTSMANEQFF